The 9 T cell receptor beta chains listed next were all sequenced from one sample in a study of identical twins. One entry per CDR3 protein, called by TCRdb with MiXCR from the 5' RACE reads. The sample consists of about 520,000 distinct CDR3 sequences, roughly a fifth of them appearing once. These data were likewise used in another study, on T cells expressing NK-cell markers.

The sample was CD4+ T cells sorted from blood. All receptors derive from a woman aged 18 to 35 in good health.

The chain links TRBV6-1 to TRBJ1-4, with 8 bases fitting TRBD1. CDR1 and CDR2 (germline): MNHNS, SASEGT. V lost 6 bases and J lost 8; bases outside the gene matches: 8. There are 14 residues in the CDR3. The CDR3 is CASRPGGLREKLFF. In DNA, the CDR3 is TGTGCCAGCAGACCAGGGGGCCTTAGGGAAAAACTGTTTTTT.

There are a few counts of this clonotype. This chain uses TRBV7-2 with TRBJ2-1; TRBD1 might be the D (6 bases). V was clipped by 8 bases and J by 0 bases, with 11 bases between them. The germline CDR1 and CDR2 sequences are SGHTA and FQGNSA. The CDR3 is 14 residues long. Here the CDR3 DNA reads TGTGCCAGCCCCCAGGGGAGCTCCTACAATGAGCAGTTCTTC. Amino acid sequence: CASPQGSSYNEQFF. Together with reference TRBV7-2 and TRBJ2-1, the CDR3 gives the full variable domain: GAGVSQSPSNKVTEKGKDVELRCDPISGHTALYWYRQSLGQGLEFLIYFQGNSAPDKSGLPSDRFSAERTGGSVSTLTIQRTQQEDSAVYLCASPQGSSYNEQFFGPGTRLTVL.

The rearrangement links TRBV20-1 to TRBJ2-5, with D unclear. Germline CDR1 reads DFQATT; CDR2 reads SNEGSKA (reference sequence). The CDR3 spans 13 residues. The ends were cut back, 5 bases at V and 3 bases at J, with 13 bases in the middle. CDR3 in DNA: TGCAGTGCTGGAGTTGGACGGGAAGAGACCCAGTACTTC. As protein: CSAGVGREETQYF.

V gene TRBV7-2 combines with J gene TRBJ2-3; the D call may be TRBD1 or TRBD2 (5 bases each). Germline lookup yields CDR1 SGHTA and CDR2 FQGNSA. This CDR3 is 16 amino acids long. V was pared by 1 base and J by 6 bases, with 17 bases between. Here the CDR3 DNA reads TGTGCCAGCAGCTTAGTGGGGACCTCGGCGGGTGATACGCAGTATTTT. Translated: CASSLVGTSAGDTQYF.

This clonotype was seen repeatedly, ten times or more. The J gene is TRBJ2-5, the V gene TRBV12-3 or TRBV12-4; no clear D. CDR3 length: 13 residues. The ends were cut back, 4 bases at V and 1 base at J, with 7 bases in the middle. The CDR3 here is CASSWQSQETQYF. Here the CDR3 DNA reads TGTGCCAGCAGTTGGCAGTCCCAAGAGACCCAGTACTTC.

The chain joins TRBV5-5 to TRBJ2-1; TRBD1 aligns across 7 bases. The CDR3 is 15 amino acids. In germline, CDR1 is SGHKS, CDR2 YYEKEE (reference sequence). V lost 4 bases, J lost 4 bases, and 8 bases stayed unmatched. This chain's CDR3 is CASSMTGTLYNEQFF. CDR3 bases: TGTGCCAGCAGCATGACAGGGACACTTTACAATGAGCAGTTCTTC.

There are a few counts of this clonotype. The CDR3: CSAREPWLAGGGLKVVTQYF. The CDR3 DNA is TGCAGTGCTAGAGAACCTTGGCTAGCGGGGGGAGGTCTTAAAGTTGTTACGCAGTATTTT. The rearrangement joins TRBV20-1 to TRBJ2-3; 11 bases fit TRBD2. The CDR3 spans 20 residues. CDR1 DFQATT and CDR2 SNEGSKA come from the germline V gene (reference sequence). V gave up 0 bases and J gave up 8 bases; unmatched junction bases: 22.

The chain couples TRBV6-1 to TRBJ1-4; 10 bases match TRBD1. This CDR3 has 14 residues. CDR1 and CDR2 from the germline V gene are MNHNS and SASEGT. After removal of 6 bases from V and 8 bases from J, the junction contained 6 bases not matched to a gene. This CDR3 reads CASRDRGGGEKLFF. CDR3 in DNA: TGTGCCAGCAGGGACAGGGGGGGAGGAGAAAAACTGTTTTTT.

This clonotype was seen a few times. V is TRBV5-1 and J is TRBJ2-1; no reliable D call. Germline V gene data show CDR1 as SGHRS and CDR2 as YFSETQ. The CDR3 is 13 amino acids. V was cut by 1 base and J by 5 bases, with 7 bases left in between. Written as DNA, the CDR3 is TGCGCCAGCAGCTTGATAATCGACAATGAGCAGTTCTTC. This translates into CASSLIIDNEQFF.